This T cell receptor beta chain was captured in a study of glioma-infiltrating T cells. Study-wide points: Above-expected tissue-blood divergence occurred in all gliomas, most in low-grade ones.

Regarding this clonotype: Its matching antigen is unknown.

Using RNA template, CDR3s of TCR alpha and beta were amplified with iRepertoire arm-PCR. TCRdb reanalysed the multiplex PCR reads using MiXCR and keeps one entry per CDR3 protein. The sample includes 150,000 to 200,000 distinct CDR3 sequences, under 55% of them seen just once. The CDR3 spans 14 residues. Trimming left V 5 bases short and J 1 base short, with 8 bases between. Germline V gene data show CDR1 as SGHTA and CDR2 as FQGNSA. What was sequenced was glioma tissue, nonneoplastic brain tissue, or PBMCs (not recorded which). The receptor comes from a human donor with low-grade glioma or glioblastoma, undergoing nonglioma brain surgery, or in good health (not recorded which). The rearrangement uses TRBV7-2 and TRBJ2-2, with D unclear. The DNA for the CDR3 is TGTGCCAGCAGCCACATTAAGAACACCGGGGAGCTGTTTTTT. It encodes CASSHIKNTGELFF.